The rows below give T cell receptor beta chains drawn from one sample of a study of T cell changes during pregnancy in multiple sclerosis. Here immunoSEQ multiplex PCR was the method, and the copy in TCRdb shows in-frame clones only, minus some. The sample has 70,000 to 95,000 clones, about 93% seen once. Sequencing used peripheral blood, obtained in the second trimester of pregnancy. These receptors were collected from a female donor in good health, enrolled as a control in a pregnancy study. Each CDR3 is given with its conserved first and last residue. Fields, in order: D gene, clone size, J gene, V gene, CDR3 protein, CDR3 DNA. D genes are given only for firm matches. Clone size, where shown, is once, few, many, or a class for clones that have expanded.

- - TRBJ2-7 TRBV4-1 CASSPGTGDYEQYF TGCGCCAGCAGCCCCGGGACGGGAGACTACGAGCAGTACTTC
TRBD2 - TRBJ2-1 TRBV7-6 CASSLATSGGYNEQFF TGTGCCAGCAGCTTAGCGACTAGCGGGGGGTACAATGAGCAGTTCTTC
- - TRBJ1-3 TRBV6-5 CASRSDFSGNTIYF TGTGCCAGCAGGTCAGACTTCTCTGGAAACACCATATATTTT
- - TRBJ2-5 TRBV9 CASSVAGQETQYF TGTGCCAGCAGCGTTGCGGGTCAAGAGACCCAGTACTTC
TRBD2 - TRBJ2-3 TRBV7-2 CASVARLAGDFSTDTQYF TGTGCCAGCGTCGCTAGGCTAGCGGGGGATTTTTCGACAGATACGCAGTATTTT
TRBD1 - TRBJ1-2 TRBV7-3 CASSSHRGDNYGYTF TGTGCCAGCAGCTCCCACAGGGGGGATAACTATGGCTACACCTTC
- - TRBJ1-2 TRBV7-2 CASSLLQGSNYGYTF TGTGCCAGCAGCTTACTTCAGGGATCTAACTATGGCTACACCTTC
- - TRBJ2-7 TRBV13 CASSLSVEQYF TGTGCCAGCAGCTTAAGCGTCGAGCAGTACTTC
- - TRBJ1-1 TRBV19 CASIGGGQINTEAFF TGTGCCAGTATAGGTGGCGGCCAGATAAACACTGAAGCTTTCTTT
- - TRBJ1-6 TRBV14 CASSAPGNGVSPLHF TGTGCCAGCAGCGCCCCCGGGAACGGCGTTTCACCCCTCCACTTT
TRBD1 - TRBJ1-5 TRBV25-1 CASSLDRGQPQHF TGTGCCAGCAGTCTAGACAGGGGACAGCCCCAGCATTTT
TRBD2 - TRBJ2-2 TRBV7-8 CASRKSRLAEVTGELFF TGTGCCAGCAGGAAAAGCAGACTAGCGGAAGTCACCGGGGAGCTGTTTTTT
TRBD2 - TRBJ2-1 TRBV6-5 CAAKRTSGRYNEQFF TGTGCCGCGAAAAGGACTAGCGGGAGGTACAATGAGCAGTTCTTC
TRBD2 - TRBJ2-7 TRBV10-3 CAIRDSGGYSYEQYF TGTGCCATCAGAGATAGCGGGGGGTACTCCTACGAGCAGTACTTC
TRBD1 once TRBJ1-5 TRBV4-3 CASSQAPGGRQPQHF TGCGCCAGCAGCCAAGCCCCAGGGGGCCGTCAGCCCCAGCATTTT
TRBD2 - TRBJ2-5 TRBV6-1 CASSGTSGGSSGTQYF TGTGCCAGCAGTGGGACTAGCGGGGGCTCAAGTGGGACCCAGTACTTC
- - TRBJ1-2 TRBV10-3 CAISESSDSYGYTF TGTGCCATCAGTGAGTCTTCGGACAGCTATGGCTACACCTTC
TRBD1 - TRBJ1-2 TRBV29-1 CSVEFRDRGNYGYTF TGCAGCGTTGAATTCCGGGACAGGGGTAACTATGGCTACACCTTC
- - TRBJ1-1 TRBV9 CASSVGAGWNTEAFF TGTGCCAGCAGCGTAGGCGCGGGGTGGAACACTGAAGCTTTCTTT
- - TRBJ1-3 TRBV5-4 CASSLEYSGNTIYF TGTGCCAGCAGCTTGGAATACTCTGGAAACACCATATATTTT
TRBD1 - TRBJ2-7 TRBV9 CASSTRTGREDEQYF TGTGCCAGCAGCACCCGGACAGGCCGAGAGGACGAGCAGTACTTC
- once TRBJ1-1 TRBV7-9 CASSFSGNTEAFF TGTGCCAGCAGCTTCTCGGGGAACACTGAAGCTTTCTTT
TRBD1 once TRBJ2-1 TRBV29-1 CSVHPTGKAYNEQFF TGCAGCGTTCATCCGACAGGGAAAGCCTACAATGAGCAGTTCTTC
- - TRBJ1-1 TRBV9 CASSVFELSNTEAFF TGTGCCAGCAGCGTATTTGAGTTATCGAACACTGAAGCTTTCTTT
TRBD1 - TRBJ1-1 TRBV7-8 CASKAGTANTEAFF TGTGCCAGCAAGGCCGGGACAGCGAACACTGAAGCTTTCTTT
TRBD2 - TRBJ2-7 TRBV7-2 CASSLGLLAGAYEQYF TGTGCCAGCAGCTTAGGCCTTCTAGCGGGGGCCTACGAGCAGTACTTC
TRBD1 - TRBJ1-1 TRBV6-6 CASSSAGTGGERAFF TGTGCCAGCAGTTCGGCCGGGACAGGGGGCGAGAGGGCTTTCTTT
- - TRBJ1-2 TRBV18 CASSPSRGTNYGYTF TGTGCCAGCTCACCGAGTCGGGGGACGAACTATGGCTACACCTTC
TRBD1 - TRBJ1-1 TRBV11-3 CASSLGLTGDTEAFF TGTGCCAGCAGCTTAGGGCTGACAGGGGACACTGAAGCTTTCTTT
TRBD1 - TRBJ2-5 TRBV5-1 CASSVGTVQETQYF TGCGCCAGCAGCGTTGGGACAGTCCAAGAGACCCAGTACTTC
- - TRBJ2-7 TRBV6-5 CASSYRDNSYEQYF TGTGCCAGCAGTTACCGGGACAACTCCTACGAGCAGTACTTC
- - TRBJ1-1 TRBV11-3 CASSPRGTEAFF TGTGCCAGCAGCCCCCGGGGCACTGAAGCTTTCTTT